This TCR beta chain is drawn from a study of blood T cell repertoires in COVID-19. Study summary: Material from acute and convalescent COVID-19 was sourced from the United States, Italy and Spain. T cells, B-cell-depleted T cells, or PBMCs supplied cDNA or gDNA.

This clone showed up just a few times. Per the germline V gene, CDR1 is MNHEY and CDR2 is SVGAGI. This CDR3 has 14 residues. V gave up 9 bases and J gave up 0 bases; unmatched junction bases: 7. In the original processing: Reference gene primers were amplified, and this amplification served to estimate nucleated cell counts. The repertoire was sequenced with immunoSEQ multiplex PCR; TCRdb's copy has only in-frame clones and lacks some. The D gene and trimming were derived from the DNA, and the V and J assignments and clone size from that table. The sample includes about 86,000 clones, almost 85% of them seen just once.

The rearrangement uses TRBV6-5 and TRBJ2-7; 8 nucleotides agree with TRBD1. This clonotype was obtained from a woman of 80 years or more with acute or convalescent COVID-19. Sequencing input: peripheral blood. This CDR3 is CASSLRGPSYEQYF. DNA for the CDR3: TGTGCCAGTTCCCTCAGGGGGCCCTCCTACGAGCAGTACTTC.